The clone carrying this T cell receptor beta chain was counted many times. No antigen is known for it. TCRdb redid the calling of the 5' RACE reads with MiXCR, one entry per CDR3 protein. Of some 350,000 distinct CDR3 sequences listed, about 4% are singletons. V shed 1 base and J shed 1 base, with 10 bases lying between them. The germline V gene encodes CDR1 SGHRS and CDR2 YFSETQ. This CDR3 spans 15 amino acids. This entry belongs to a study of T cells after yellow fever vaccination. Study observations and caveats: Weaker, the secondary response peaked sooner, at day 5 versus 15. In post-booster samples, most primary-vaccination clones reappeared (just under 97% CD4, about 90% CD8). There was a small share of clonotypes that showed up in both the CD4 and CD8 compartments.

Sequenced material: PBMCs, taken 5 days after the yellow fever booster vaccination. The V and J genes are TRBV5-1 and TRBJ2-3; possibly TRBD2 for D (6 bases). This receptor was taken from a man aged 18 to 30 who received the YFV17D yellow fever vaccine. The CDR3 reads CASSLYASGTDTQYF. In DNA form, the CDR3 reads TGCGCCAGCAGCTTGTACGCTAGCGGCACAGATACGCAGTATTTT.